The rows below give T cell receptor beta chains drawn from one sample of a study of blood T cell repertoires in COVID-19. The table came from immunoSEQ multiplex PCR; TCRdb's copy has only in-frame clones and leaves some out. The sample contains more than 130,000 clones, approximately 80% of which appear only once. The specimen sequenced was peripheral blood. The source of these receptors is a woman aged 80 or over in a cohort sampled during active or convalescent COVID-19. Both conserved end residues are part of each CDR3. A D gene is named only where the DNA matches it firmly. The size field is filled for only some rows; it gives once, few, many or a size class.

size	J	D	V	CDR3	DNA
NA	TRBJ2-1	TRBD2	TRBV27	CASSFVQIAGGNNEQFF	TGTGCCAGCAGTTTCGTCCAGATAGCGGGGGGGAACAATGAGCAGTTCTTC
NA	TRBJ1-2	TRBD1	TRBV5-1	CASSLSAGGAGDGYTF	TGCGCCAGCAGCTTGTCGGCAGGGGGCGCAGGAGATGGCTACACCTTC
NA	TRBJ1-4	TRBD1	TRBV6-5	CASSLQGAKGEKLFF	TGTGCCAGCAGTTTACAGGGGGCTAAAGGTGAAAAACTGTTTTTT
NA	TRBJ1-1	NA	TRBV15	CATSRDQGSEAFF	TGTGCCACCAGCAGAGATCAGGGATCTGAAGCTTTCTTT
NA	TRBJ2-1	TRBD2	TRBV9	CASSKGLAGVNEQFF	TGTGCCAGCAGCAAGGGACTAGCGGGGGTCAATGAGCAGTTCTTC
NA	TRBJ2-5	TRBD2	TRBV5-6	CASSALTGGGETQYF	TGTGCCAGCAGCGCACTTACGGGGGGTGGGGAGACCCAGTACTTC
NA	TRBJ1-2	TRBD1	TRBV7-9	CASSLVSGQGNYGYTF	TGTGCCAGCAGCTTAGTGTCGGGACAGGGGAACTATGGCTACACCTTC
NA	TRBJ2-5	NA	TRBV7-6	CASSLEFGGRETQYF	TGTGCCAGCAGCTTAGAGTTCGGAGGCCGGGAGACCCAGTACTTC
NA	TRBJ2-3	NA	TRBV7-3	CASSSIGGNTQYF	TGTGCCAGCAGCTCAATCGGGGGAAATACGCAGTATTTT
NA	TRBJ2-3	TRBD1	TRBV4-1	CASSPRQGAIDTQYF	TGCGCCAGCAGTCCGAGGCAGGGGGCAATAGATACGCAGTATTTT
NA	TRBJ2-1	TRBD2	TRBV2	CAKSGGAFNEQFF	TGTGCCAAAAGCGGGGGGGCATTCAATGAGCAGTTCTTC
NA	TRBJ1-4	NA	TRBV9	CASSETVLNEKLFF	TGTGCCAGCAGCGAGACAGTGCTAAATGAAAAACTGTTTTTT
once	TRBJ2-3	TRBD1	TRBV29-1	CSAEGQGASTDTQYF	TGCAGCGCCGAGGGACAGGGGGCTAGCACAGATACGCAGTATTTT
NA	TRBJ1-3	NA	TRBV7-6	CASSRGAKGAGNTIYF	TGTGCCAGCAGCCGCGGGGCCAAAGGTGCTGGAAACACCATATATTTT
NA	TRBJ1-5	NA	TRBV15	CATSIMTGLFNQPQHF	TGTGCCACCAGCATCATGACAGGCCTATTTAATCAGCCCCAGCATTTT
NA	TRBJ2-5	TRBD2	TRBV12-3/TRBV12-4	CASTRRGQETQYF	TGTGCCAGCACGCGGCGGGGGCAAGAGACCCAGTACTTC
NA	TRBJ1-4	TRBD1	TRBV5-6	CASSLQGAREKLFF	TGTGCCAGCAGCTTGCAGGGGGCGCGTGAAAAACTGTTTTTT
many	TRBJ2-3	TRBD2	TRBV4-1	CASSRELAAGDTQYF	TGCGCCAGCAGTCGTGAACTAGCGGCCGGAGATACGCAGTATTTT
NA	TRBJ1-2	TRBD1	TRBV6-6	CASSRDRGSYGYTF	TGTGCCAGCAGCCGGGACAGGGGAAGCTATGGCTACACCTTC
NA	TRBJ2-2	TRBD1	TRBV5-8	CASSPWTGAHTGELFF	TGTGCCAGCAGCCCCTGGACAGGGGCCCACACCGGGGAGCTGTTTTTT
NA	TRBJ1-1	NA	TRBV10-3	CAISESGHSNTEAFF	TGTGCCATCAGTGAGTCGGGACATTCGAACACTGAAGCTTTCTTT
NA	TRBJ1-3	NA	TRBV28	CASTRGGGVGNTIYF	TGTGCCAGCACCCGAGGGGGGGGAGTTGGAAACACCATATATTTT
NA	TRBJ2-3	NA	TRBV5-1	CASSSGGGDTQYF	TGCGCCAGCAGCTCCGGCGGAGGAGATACGCAGTATTTT
NA	TRBJ1-2	TRBD1	TRBV3-1/TRBV3-2	CASSRGQGANYGYTF	TGTGCCAGCAGCCGGGGACAGGGGGCAAACTATGGCTACACCTTC
NA	TRBJ1-4	TRBD1	TRBV18	CASSLQGKYEKLFF	TGTGCCAGCTCCCTACAGGGGAAGTATGAAAAACTGTTTTTT
NA	TRBJ2-1	TRBD2	TRBV7-2	CASSPYRIAGGNNEQFF	TGTGCCAGCAGCCCATATCGAATAGCGGGGGGGAACAATGAGCAGTTCTTC
NA	TRBJ1-2	NA	TRBV5-1	CASSLGAGRGYGYTF	TGCGCCAGCAGCTTGGGTGCAGGGAGGGGCTATGGCTACACCTTC
NA	TRBJ2-5	TRBD1	TRBV4-1	CASSQDNRGETQYF	TGCGCCAGCAGCCAAGATAACAGGGGAGAGACCCAGTACTTC
NA	TRBJ2-5	NA	TRBV7-2	CASSLAGGLETQYF	TGTGCCAGCAGCTTAGCGGGGGGGCTGGAGACCCAGTACTTC
NA	TRBJ2-5	NA	TRBV7-2	CASSFGQQETQYF	TGTGCCAGCAGCTTTGGACAGCAAGAGACCCAGTACTTC
NA	TRBJ1-2	NA	TRBV19	CASSIRPRGGYTF	TGTGCCAGTAGTATAAGGCCGCGGGGTGGCTACACCTTC
NA	TRBJ1-2	NA	TRBV29-1	CSVPGFDGYTF	TGCAGCGTTCCAGGTTTCGATGGCTACACCTTC
NA	TRBJ1-1	NA	TRBV3-1/TRBV3-2	CASSHRGMLGTEAFF	TGTGCCAGCAGCCACAGGGGAATGTTAGGCACTGAAGCTTTCTTT
NA	TRBJ1-2	NA	TRBV5-4	CASSLRAGGYTF	TGTGCCAGCAGCCTGAGGGCGGGTGGCTACACCTTC
NA	TRBJ2-1	TRBD1	TRBV7-3	CASSLSRTGANEQFF	TGTGCCAGCAGCTTATCCCGAACAGGGGCCAATGAGCAGTTCTTC
NA	TRBJ1-2	TRBD1	TRBV6-2/TRBV6-3	CATRPGQNYGYTF	TGTGCCACCCGCCCGGGACAGAACTATGGCTACACCTTC
NA	TRBJ1-2	NA	TRBV29-1	CSVDGQGYGYTF	TGCAGCGTTGATGGTCAGGGATATGGCTACACCTTC
NA	TRBJ1-1	NA	TRBV6-5	CASSYGWAMNTEAFF	TGTGCCAGCAGTTACGGCTGGGCCATGAACACTGAAGCTTTCTTT
NA	TRBJ1-2	NA	TRBV18	CASSPAGPTSNYGYTF	TGTGCCAGCTCACCCGCAGGTCCCACATCTAACTATGGCTACACCTTC
NA	TRBJ1-4	TRBD1	TRBV7-9	CASSLLGRQGVREKLFF	TGTGCCAGCAGCTTATTAGGTCGGCAGGGGGTGAGGGAAAAACTGTTTTTT
NA	TRBJ2-1	NA	TRBV19	CASSTGTYNEQFF	TGTGCCAGTAGCACCGGGACCTACAATGAGCAGTTCTTC
once	TRBJ2-7	TRBD2	TRBV5-1	CASSRNQLAGGSTYEQYF	TGCGCCAGCAGCCGTAACCAGCTAGCGGGGGGATCCACCTACGAGCAGTACTTC
NA	TRBJ2-3	NA	TRBV5-1	CASSLASSGTSTDTQYF	TGCGCCAGCAGCTTGGCCTCCTCCGGGACTAGCACAGATACGCAGTATTTT
NA	TRBJ1-4	TRBD1	TRBV6-5	CASRRDRGGEKLFF	TGTGCCAGCAGACGCGACAGGGGTGGAGAAAAACTGTTTTTT
NA	TRBJ1-1	NA	TRBV19	CASSSSQGLNTEAFF	TGTGCCAGTAGTAGCTCACAGGGATTGAACACTGAAGCTTTCTTT
NA	TRBJ1-1	NA	TRBV19	CASSEIQGRAEAFF	TGTGCCAGTAGTGAGATACAGGGACGCGCTGAAGCTTTCTTT
NA	TRBJ1-4	NA	TRBV4-2	CASSRYPNRSTGRAEKLFF	TGTGCCAGCAGTCGCTATCCGAACCGTTCAACAGGGAGGGCGGAAAAACTGTTTTTT
NA	TRBJ1-2	NA	TRBV3-1/TRBV3-2	CASRETASKYGYTF	TGTGCCAGCAGGGAGACAGCATCAAAGTATGGCTACACCTTC